Reported below is one T cell receptor beta chain. Antigen: not known. Clinicians diagnosed using symptoms, serum thyroxine, TRAb, thyroid ultrasound and orbital computed tomography. The data were taken from a study of Graves' ophthalmopathy and Graves' hyperthyroidism. Study overall: Stable hyperthyroid donors showed no ophthalmopathy during 18 months follow-up. Study-level results: A 13-signature model separated ophthalmopathy from stable hyperthyroidism, 85% to 90% sensitivity, around 81% specificity. Most thyroid clonotypes with frequency above 0.001 were detected in blood too.

V was pared by 4 bases and J by 1 base, with 7 bases of the junction left unmatched. The length of the CDR3 is 14 residues. Per the germline V gene, CDR1 is DFQATT and CDR2 is SNEGSKA (reference sequence). The authors amplified TCR beta CDR3 regions, and they did so from RNA transcripts for repertoire sequencing. Second-round multiplex PCR followed a first-round RT-PCR using HTBI primers. TCRdb re-called the multiplex PCR reads through MiXCR, storing one row per CDR3 protein. The table has around 590,000 distinct CDR3 sequences, roughly 40% seen once; the top ten hold 3.5% to 5%. The chain has TRBV20-1 and TRBJ2-7, with 7 nucleotides matching TRBD2. The specimen was peripheral blood or thyroid tissue (not recorded which). The clonotype was recovered from an adult man with Graves' hyperthyroidism. The CDR3 spells CSATKRDGSYEQYF. The CDR3 bases are TGCAGTGCTACGAAGCGGGACGGGTCCTACGAGCAGTACTTC.